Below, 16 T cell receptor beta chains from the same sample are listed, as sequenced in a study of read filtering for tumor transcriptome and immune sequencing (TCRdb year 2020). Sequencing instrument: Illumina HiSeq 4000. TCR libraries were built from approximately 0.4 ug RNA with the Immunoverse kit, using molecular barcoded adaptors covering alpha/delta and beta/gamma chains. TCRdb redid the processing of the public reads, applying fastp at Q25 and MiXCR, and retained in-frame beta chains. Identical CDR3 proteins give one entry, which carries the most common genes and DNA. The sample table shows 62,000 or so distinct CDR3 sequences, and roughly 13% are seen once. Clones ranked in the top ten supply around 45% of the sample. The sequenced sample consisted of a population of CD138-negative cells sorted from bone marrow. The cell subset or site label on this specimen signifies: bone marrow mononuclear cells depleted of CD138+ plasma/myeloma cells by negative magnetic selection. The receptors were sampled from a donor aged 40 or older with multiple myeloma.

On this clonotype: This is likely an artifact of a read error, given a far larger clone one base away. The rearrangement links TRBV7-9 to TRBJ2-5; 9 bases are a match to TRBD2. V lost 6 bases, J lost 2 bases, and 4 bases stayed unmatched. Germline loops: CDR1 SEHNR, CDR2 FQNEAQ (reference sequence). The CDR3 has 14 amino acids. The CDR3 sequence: CASRQTSGQETQYF. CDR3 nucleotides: TGTGCCAGCAGGCAGACTAGCGGACAAGAGACCCAGTACTTC.

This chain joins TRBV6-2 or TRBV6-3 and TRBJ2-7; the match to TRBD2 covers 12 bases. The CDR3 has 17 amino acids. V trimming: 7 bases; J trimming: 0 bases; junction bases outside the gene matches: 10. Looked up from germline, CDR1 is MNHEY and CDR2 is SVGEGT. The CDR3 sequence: CASKGGLAGLRSYEQYF. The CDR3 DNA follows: TGTGCCAGCAAGGGCGGACTAGCGGGACTCCGCTCCTACGAGCAGTACTTC.

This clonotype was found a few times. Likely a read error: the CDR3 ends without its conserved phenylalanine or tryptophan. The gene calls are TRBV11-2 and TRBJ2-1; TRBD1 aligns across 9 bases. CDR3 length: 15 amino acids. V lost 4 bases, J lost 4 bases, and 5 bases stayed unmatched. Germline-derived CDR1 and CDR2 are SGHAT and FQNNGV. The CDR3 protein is CASSSGTGPYNEQFL. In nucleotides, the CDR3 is TGTGCCAGCAGCTCGGGGACAGGGCCTTACAATGAGCAGTTCTTA.

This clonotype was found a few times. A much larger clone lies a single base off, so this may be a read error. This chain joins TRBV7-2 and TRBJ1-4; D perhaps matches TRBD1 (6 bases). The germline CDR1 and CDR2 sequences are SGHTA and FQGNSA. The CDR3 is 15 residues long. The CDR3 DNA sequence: TGTGCCAGCAGCTCGACAGGAAACTCTAATGAAGAACTGTTTTTT. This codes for CASSSTGNSNEELFF.

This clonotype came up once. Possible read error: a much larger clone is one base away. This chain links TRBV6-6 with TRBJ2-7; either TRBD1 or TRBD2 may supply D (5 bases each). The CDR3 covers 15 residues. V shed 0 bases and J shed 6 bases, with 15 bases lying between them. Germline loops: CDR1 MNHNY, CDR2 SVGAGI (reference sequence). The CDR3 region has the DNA TGTGCCAGCAGTTACTCCACCCAGGGAGTATCCGAGCAGTACTTC. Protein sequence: CASSYSTQGVSEQYF.

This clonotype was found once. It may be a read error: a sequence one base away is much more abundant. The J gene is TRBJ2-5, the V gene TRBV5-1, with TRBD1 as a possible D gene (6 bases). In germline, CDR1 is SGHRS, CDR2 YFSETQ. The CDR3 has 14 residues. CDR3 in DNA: TGCGCCAGCAGCTTAGGACAGAGTCAAGAGACCCAGTCCTTC. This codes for CASSLGQSQETQSF.

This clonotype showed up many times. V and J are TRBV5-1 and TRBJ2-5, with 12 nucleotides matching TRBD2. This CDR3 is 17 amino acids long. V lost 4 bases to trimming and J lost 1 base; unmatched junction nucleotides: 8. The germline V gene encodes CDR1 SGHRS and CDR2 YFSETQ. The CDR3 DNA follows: TGCGCCAGCAGCCCTATGACTAGCGGGAGCCCCCAAGAGACCCAGTACTTC. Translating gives CASSPMTSGSPQETQYF.

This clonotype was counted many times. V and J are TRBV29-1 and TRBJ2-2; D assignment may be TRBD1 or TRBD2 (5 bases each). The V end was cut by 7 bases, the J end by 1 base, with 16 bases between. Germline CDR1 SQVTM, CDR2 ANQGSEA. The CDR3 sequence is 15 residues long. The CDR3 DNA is TGCAGCGCCTCCCCCGGGACGGTGAACACCGGGGAGCTGTTTTTT. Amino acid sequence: CSASPGTVNTGELFF.

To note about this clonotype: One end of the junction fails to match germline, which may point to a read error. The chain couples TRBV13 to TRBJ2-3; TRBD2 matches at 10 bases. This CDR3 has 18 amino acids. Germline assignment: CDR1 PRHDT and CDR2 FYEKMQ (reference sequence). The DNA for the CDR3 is TGTGCCAGCAGCTTTAAGGTAGCGGGAGGCTCTGGCACAGATGCGCAGTATTTT. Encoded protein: CASSFKVAGGSGTDAQYF.

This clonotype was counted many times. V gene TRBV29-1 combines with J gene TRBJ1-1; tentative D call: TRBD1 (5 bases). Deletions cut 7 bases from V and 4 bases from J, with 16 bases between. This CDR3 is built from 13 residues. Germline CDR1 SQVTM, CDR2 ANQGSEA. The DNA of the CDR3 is TGCAGCGGATCACAGGCTTTGGGCACTGAAGCTTTCTTT. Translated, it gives CSGSQALGTEAFF.

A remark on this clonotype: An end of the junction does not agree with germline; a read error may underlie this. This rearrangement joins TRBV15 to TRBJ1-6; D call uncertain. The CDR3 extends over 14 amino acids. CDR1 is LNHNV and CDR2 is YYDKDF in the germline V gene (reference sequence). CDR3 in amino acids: CATSKDTQATDVFF. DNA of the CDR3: TGTGCCACCAGCAAAGATACCCAGGCAACCGACGTCTTCTTT.

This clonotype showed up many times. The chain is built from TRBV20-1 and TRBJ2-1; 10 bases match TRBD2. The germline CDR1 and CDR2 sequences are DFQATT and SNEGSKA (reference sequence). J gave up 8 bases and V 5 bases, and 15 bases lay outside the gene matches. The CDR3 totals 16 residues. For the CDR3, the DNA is TGCAGTGCTGGGCATCTTAGCGGGAGGCTGAGGGATGAGCAGTTCTTC. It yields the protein CSAGHLSGRLRDEQFF.

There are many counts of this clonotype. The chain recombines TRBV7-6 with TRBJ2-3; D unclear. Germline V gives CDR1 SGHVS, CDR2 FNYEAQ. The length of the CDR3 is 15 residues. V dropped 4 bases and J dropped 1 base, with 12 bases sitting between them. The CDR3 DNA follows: TGTGCCAGCAGCTATTCTACCCTAGGCACAGATACGCAGTATTTT. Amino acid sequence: CASSYSTLGTDTQYF.

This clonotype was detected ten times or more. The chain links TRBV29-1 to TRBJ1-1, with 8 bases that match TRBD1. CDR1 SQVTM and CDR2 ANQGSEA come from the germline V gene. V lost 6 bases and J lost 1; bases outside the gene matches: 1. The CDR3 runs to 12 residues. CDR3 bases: TGCAGCGTGACAGGGGAGAACACTGAAGCTTTCTTT. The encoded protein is CSVTGENTEAFF.

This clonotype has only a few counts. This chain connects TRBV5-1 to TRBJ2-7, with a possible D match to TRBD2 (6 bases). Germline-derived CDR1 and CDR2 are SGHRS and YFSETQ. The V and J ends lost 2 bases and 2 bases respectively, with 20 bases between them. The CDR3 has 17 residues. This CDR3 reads CASSFGDAGPRTYEQYF. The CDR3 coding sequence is TGCGCCAGCAGCTTTGGTGACGCGGGACCGCGGACCTACGAGCAGTACTTC. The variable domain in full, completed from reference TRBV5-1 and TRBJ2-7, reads KAGVTQTPRYLIKTRGQQVTLSCSPISGHRSVSWYQQTPGQGLQFLFEYFSETQRNKGNFPGRFSGRQFSNSRSEMNVSTLELGDSALYLCASSFGDAGPRTYEQYFGPGTRLTVT.

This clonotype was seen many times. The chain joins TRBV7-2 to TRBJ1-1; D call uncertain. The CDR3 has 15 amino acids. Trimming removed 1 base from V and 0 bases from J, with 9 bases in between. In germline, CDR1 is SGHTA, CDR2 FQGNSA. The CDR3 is CASSLEARLNTEAFF. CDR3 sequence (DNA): TGTGCCAGCAGCTTAGAGGCACGCTTGAACACTGAAGCTTTCTTT.